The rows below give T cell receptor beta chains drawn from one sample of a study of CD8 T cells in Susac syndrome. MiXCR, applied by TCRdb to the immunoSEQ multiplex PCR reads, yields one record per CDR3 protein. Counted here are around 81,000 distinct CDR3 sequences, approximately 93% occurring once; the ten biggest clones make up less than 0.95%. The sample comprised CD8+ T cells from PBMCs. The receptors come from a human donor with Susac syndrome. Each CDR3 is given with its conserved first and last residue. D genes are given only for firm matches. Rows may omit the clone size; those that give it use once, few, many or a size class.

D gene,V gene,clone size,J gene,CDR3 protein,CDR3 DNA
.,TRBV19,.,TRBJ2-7,CATLDGFSYEQYF,TGTGCCACCCTGGACGGCTTCTCCTACGAGCAGTACTTC
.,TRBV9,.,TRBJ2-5,CASSPPTPGPQETQYF,TGTGCCAGCAGCCCCCCTACCCCGGGCCCACAAGAGACCCAGTACTTC
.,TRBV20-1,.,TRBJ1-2,CSAREGVVHGYTF,TGCAGTGCTAGAGAAGGGGTGGTCCATGGCTACACCTTC
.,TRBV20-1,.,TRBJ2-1,CSAREPRGEQFF,TGCAGTGCTAGGGAACCCAGGGGTGAGCAGTTCTTC
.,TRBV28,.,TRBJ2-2,CASSTKVRGGELFF,TGTGCCAGCAGTACAAAGGTCAGGGGTGGGGAGCTGTTTTTT
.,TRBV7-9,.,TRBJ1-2,CASSLGGAGGYTF,TGTGCCAGCAGCTTAGGCGGGGCAGGTGGCTACACCTTC
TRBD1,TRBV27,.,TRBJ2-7,CASRGTDYEQYF,TGTGCCAGCAGGGGGACAGACTACGAGCAGTACTTC
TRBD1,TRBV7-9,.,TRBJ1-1,CASSNFRQGSTEAFF,TGTGCCAGCAGCAACTTTAGACAGGGATCAACTGAAGCTTTCTTT
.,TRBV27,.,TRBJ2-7,CASSKTGTLRYEQYF,TGTGCCAGTAGCAAGACCGGGACGTTACGCTACGAGCAGTACTTC
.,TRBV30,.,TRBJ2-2,CAWAGGIGTGELFF,TGTGCCTGGGCAGGCGGGATCGGCACCGGGGAGCTGTTTTTT
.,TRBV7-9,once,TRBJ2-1,CASSLWSGVSYNEQFF,TGTGCCAGCAGCTTATGGTCCGGGGTCTCCTACAATGAGCAGTTCTTC
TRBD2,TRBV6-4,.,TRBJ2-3,CASSRLAGGTDTQYF,TGTGCCAGCAGTCGACTAGCGGGGGGCACAGATACGCAGTATTTT
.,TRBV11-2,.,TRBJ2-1,CASSLFEQVENEQFF,TGTGCCAGCAGCTTGTTTGAGCAGGTGGAGAATGAGCAGTTCTTC
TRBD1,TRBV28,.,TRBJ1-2,CASLSGTGIHGYTF,TGTGCCAGTTTGTCCGGGACAGGGATCCATGGCTACACCTTC
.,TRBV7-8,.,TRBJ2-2,CASSLAPRENTGELFF,TGTGCCAGCAGCTTAGCCCCCAGGGAGAACACCGGGGAGCTGTTTTTT
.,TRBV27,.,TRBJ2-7,CATRNSSYEQYF,TGTGCCACCCGTAACAGCTCCTACGAGCAGTACTTC
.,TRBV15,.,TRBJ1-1,CATSRDRLNTEAFF,TGTGCCACCAGCAGAGATAGGTTGAACACTGAAGCTTTCTTT